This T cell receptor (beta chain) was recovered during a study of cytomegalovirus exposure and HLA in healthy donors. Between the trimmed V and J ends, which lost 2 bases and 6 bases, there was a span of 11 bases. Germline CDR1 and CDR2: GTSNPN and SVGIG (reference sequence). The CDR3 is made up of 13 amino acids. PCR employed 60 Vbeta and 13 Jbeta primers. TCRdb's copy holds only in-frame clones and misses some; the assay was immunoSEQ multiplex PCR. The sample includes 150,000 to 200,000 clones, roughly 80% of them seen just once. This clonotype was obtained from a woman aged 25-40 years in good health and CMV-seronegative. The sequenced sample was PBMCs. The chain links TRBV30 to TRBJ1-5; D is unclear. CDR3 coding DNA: TGTGCCTGGAGTAGCGGGGATTTTCAGCCCCAGCATTTT. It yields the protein CAWSSGDFQPQHF.